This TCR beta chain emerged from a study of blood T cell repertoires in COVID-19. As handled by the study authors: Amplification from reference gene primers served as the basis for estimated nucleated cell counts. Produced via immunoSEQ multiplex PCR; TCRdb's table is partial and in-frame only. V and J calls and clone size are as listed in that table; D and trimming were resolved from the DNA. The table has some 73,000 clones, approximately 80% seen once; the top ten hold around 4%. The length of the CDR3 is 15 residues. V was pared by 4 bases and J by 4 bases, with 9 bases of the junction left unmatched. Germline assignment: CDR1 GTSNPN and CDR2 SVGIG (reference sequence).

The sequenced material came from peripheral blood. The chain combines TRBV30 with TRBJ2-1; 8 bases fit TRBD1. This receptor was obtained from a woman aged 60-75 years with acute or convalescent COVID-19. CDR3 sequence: CAWKGVRGQYNEQFF. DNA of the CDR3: TGTGCCTGGAAGGGCGTCAGGGGGCAGTACAATGAGCAGTTCTTC.